This TCR beta chain is from a study of response to subunit inactivated influenza vaccine. Study observations and caveats: Authors proposed each seasonal influenza vaccination draws in few new T cells.

This CDR3 is 16 amino acids long. Germline trimming cut 6 bases from V and 1 base from J; bases unmatched to any gene: 8. TCRdb reanalysed the RT-PCR reads using MiXCR and keeps one entry per CDR3 protein. The sample carries some 640,000 distinct CDR3 sequences, around 14% recorded once. This clonotype appeared a few times. As yet, its antigen is unknown. The chain is built from TRBV12-3 or TRBV12-4 and TRBJ2-5; 10 bases map to TRBD2. The origin of this receptor is a middle-aged man who received an inactivated influenza vaccine. The material sequenced was PBMCs from blood, taken 14 days before vaccination. CDR3 amino acids: CASSRIRTSGQETQYF. The CDR3 coding sequence is TGTGCCAGCAGCCGGATCCGGACTAGCGGCCAAGAGACCCAGTACTTC.